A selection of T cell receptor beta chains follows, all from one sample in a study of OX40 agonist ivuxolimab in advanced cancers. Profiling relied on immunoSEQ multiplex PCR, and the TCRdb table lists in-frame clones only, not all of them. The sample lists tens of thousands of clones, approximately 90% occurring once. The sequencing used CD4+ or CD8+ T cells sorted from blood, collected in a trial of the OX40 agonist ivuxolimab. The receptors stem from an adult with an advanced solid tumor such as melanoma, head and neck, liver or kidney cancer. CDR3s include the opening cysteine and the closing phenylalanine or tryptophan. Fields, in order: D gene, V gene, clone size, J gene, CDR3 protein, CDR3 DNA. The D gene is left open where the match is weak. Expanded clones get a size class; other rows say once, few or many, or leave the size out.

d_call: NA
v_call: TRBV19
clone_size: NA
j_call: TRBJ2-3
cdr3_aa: CASSTGRTDTQYF
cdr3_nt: TGTGCCAGTAGTACCGGACGGACAGATACGCAGTATTTT

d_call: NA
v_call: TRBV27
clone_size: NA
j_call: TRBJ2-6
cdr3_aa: CASTGLAANVLTF
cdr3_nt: TGTGCCAGCACGGGCCTAGCGGCCAACGTCCTGACTTTC

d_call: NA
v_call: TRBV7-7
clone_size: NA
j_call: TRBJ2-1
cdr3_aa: CASSLQGATYNEQFF
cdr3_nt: TGTGCTAGCAGCTTACAGGGAGCGACATACAATGAGCAGTTCTTC

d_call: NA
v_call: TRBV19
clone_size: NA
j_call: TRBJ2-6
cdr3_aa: CASRSYVSGANVLTF
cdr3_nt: TGTGCCAGTAGGTCTTATGTCTCTGGGGCCAACGTCCTGACTTTC

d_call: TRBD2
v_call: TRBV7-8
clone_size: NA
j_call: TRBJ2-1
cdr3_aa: CASRTIAGGPWSSYNEQFF
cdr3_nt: TGTGCCAGCAGAACTATAGCGGGAGGGCCATGGAGCTCCTACAATGAGCAGTTCTTC

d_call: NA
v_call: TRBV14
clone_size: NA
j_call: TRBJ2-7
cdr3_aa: CASSQDYYGSAGVNYEQYF
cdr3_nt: TGTGCCAGCAGCCAAGATTATTATGGGTCAGCAGGGGTAAACTACGAGCAGTACTTC

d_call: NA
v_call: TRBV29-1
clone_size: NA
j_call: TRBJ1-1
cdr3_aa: CSALTQNTEAFF
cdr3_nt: TGCAGCGCCCTTACACAGAACACTGAAGCTTTCTTT

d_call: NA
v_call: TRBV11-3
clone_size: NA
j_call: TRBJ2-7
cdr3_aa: CASSPRGSSYEQYF
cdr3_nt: TGTGCCAGCAGCCCCCGGGGGAGCTCCTACGAGCAGTACTTC

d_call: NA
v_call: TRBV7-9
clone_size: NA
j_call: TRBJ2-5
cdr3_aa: CASSPFSFAETQYF
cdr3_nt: TGTGCCAGCAGCCCATTTAGCTTTGCAGAGACCCAGTACTTC

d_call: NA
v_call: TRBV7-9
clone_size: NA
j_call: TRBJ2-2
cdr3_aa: CASSLQGPNTGELFF
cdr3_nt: TGTGCCAGCAGCTTACAGGGGCCGAACACCGGGGAGCTGTTTTTT

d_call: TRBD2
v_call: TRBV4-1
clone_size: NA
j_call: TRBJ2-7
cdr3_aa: CASSQDQLAGATYEQYF
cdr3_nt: TGCGCCAGCAGCCAAGATCAACTAGCGGGGGCAACCTACGAGCAGTACTTC

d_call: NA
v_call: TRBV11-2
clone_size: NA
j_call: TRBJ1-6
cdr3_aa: CASSLSRTSSYNSPLHF
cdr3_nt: TGTGCCAGCAGCTTATCCCGAACGAGCTCCTATAATTCACCCCTCCACTTT

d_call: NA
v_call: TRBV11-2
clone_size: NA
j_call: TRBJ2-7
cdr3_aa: CASSLHRGPYEQYF
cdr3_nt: TGTGCCAGCAGTCTTCACCGCGGCCCCTACGAGCAGTACTTC

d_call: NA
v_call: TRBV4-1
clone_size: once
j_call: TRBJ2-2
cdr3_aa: CASSLDSNTGELFF
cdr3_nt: TGCGCCAGCAGCCTTGACAGTAACACCGGGGAGCTGTTTTTT

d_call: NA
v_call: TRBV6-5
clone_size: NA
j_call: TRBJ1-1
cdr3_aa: CASSYPPAFF
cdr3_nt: TGTGCCAGCAGTTACCCCCCCGCTTTCTTT

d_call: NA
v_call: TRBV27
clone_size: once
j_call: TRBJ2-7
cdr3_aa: CASSFKGTTYEQYF
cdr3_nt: TGTGCCAGCAGTTTTAAGGGGACCACCTACGAGCAGTACTTC

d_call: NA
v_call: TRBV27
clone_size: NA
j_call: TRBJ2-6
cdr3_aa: CASSYWGASGANVLTF
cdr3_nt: TGTGCCAGCAGTTACTGGGGGGCGTCAGGGGCCAACGTCCTGACTTTC

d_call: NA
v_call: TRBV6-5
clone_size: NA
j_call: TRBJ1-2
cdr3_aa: CASSYEPNYGYTF
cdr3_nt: TGTGCCAGCAGTTACGAGCCCAACTATGGCTACACCTTC

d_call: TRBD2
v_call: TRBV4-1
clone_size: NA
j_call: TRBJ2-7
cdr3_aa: CASSQVGLAGVNEQYF
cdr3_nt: TGCGCCAGCAGCCAAGTGGGACTAGCGGGAGTAAACGAGCAGTACTTC

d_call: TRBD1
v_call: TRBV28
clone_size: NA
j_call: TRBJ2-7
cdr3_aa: CASSPRTGPYEQYF
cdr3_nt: TGTGCCAGCAGTCCACGGACAGGGCCCTACGAGCAGTACTTC

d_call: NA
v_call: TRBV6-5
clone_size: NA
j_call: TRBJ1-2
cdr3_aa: CASSYSGPYVHGYTF
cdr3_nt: TGTGCCAGCAGTTACTCCGGACCGTACGTCCATGGCTACACCTTC

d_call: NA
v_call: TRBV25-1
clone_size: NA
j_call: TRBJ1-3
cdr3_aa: CASSESDPWRNTIYF
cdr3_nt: TGTGCCAGCAGTGAATCCGACCCTTGGAGAAACACCATATATTTT

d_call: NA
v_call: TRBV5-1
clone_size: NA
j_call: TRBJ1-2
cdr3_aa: CASSLDGQPNYGYTF
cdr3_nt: TGCGCCAGCAGCTTGGATGGACAGCCCAACTATGGCTACACCTTC

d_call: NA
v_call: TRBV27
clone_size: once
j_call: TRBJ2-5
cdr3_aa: CASSLSGETQYF
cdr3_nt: TGTGCCAGCAGTTTATCGGGAGAGACCCAGTACTTC

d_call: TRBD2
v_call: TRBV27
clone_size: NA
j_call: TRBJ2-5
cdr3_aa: CASSSSGRALETQYF
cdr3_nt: TGTGCCAGCAGTTCTAGCGGGAGGGCCTTGGAGACCCAGTACTTC

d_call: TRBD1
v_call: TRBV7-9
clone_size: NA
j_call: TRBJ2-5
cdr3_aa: CASSSDRAPYRETQYF
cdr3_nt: TGTGCCAGCAGCTCGGACAGGGCCCCGTATAGAGAGACCCAGTACTTC

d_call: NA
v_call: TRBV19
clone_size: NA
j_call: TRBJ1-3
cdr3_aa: CASSIDAGISGNTIYF
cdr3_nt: TGTGCCAGTAGTATAGACGCAGGGATCTCTGGAAACACCATATATTTT

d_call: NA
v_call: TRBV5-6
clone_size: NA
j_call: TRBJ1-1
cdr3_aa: CASSLTVPSPEAFF
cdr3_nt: TGTGCCAGCAGCTTGACAGTCCCGTCCCCTGAAGCTTTCTTT

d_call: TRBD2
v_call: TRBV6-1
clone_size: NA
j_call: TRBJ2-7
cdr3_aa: CAIGGGFSYEQYF
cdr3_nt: TGTGCCATAGGCGGGGGATTCTCCTACGAGCAGTACTTC

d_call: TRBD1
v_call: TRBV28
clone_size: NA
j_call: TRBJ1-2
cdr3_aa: CASRGTGAPNYGYTF
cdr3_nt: TGTGCCAGCAGGGGGACAGGAGCTCCTAACTATGGCTACACCTTC

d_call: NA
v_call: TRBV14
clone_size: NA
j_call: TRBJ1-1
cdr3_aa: CASRAQNTEAFF
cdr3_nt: TGTGCCAGCCGCGCACAGAACACTGAAGCTTTCTTT

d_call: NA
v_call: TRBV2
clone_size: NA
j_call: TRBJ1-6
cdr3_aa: CASSPLNSPLHF
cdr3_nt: TGTGCCAGCAGCCCCTTGAATTCACCCCTCCACTTT

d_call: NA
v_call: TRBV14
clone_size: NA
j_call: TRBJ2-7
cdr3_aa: CASSQSQGIRDEQYF
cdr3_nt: TGTGCCAGCAGCCAGTCTCAGGGGATCAGGGACGAGCAGTACTTC

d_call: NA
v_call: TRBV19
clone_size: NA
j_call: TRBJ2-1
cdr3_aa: CASSQVKAYNEQFF
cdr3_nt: TGTGCCAGTAGTCAAGTTAAAGCCTACAATGAGCAGTTCTTC

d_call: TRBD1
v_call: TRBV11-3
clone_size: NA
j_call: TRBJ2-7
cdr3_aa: CASSKQQWGQGILREQYF
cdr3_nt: TGTGCCAGTAGTAAACAACAGTGGGGACAGGGGATTCTTCGGGAGCAGTACTTC

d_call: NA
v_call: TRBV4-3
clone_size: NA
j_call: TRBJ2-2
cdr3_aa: CASSQVSAWDKNTGELFF
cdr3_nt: TGCGCCAGCAGCCAAGTCAGCGCCTGGGACAAGAACACCGGGGAGCTGTTTTTT

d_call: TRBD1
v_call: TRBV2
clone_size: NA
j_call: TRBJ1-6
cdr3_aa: CASKSTGDLSPLHF
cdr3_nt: TGTGCCAGTAAAAGTACAGGGGATCTTTCACCCCTCCACTTT

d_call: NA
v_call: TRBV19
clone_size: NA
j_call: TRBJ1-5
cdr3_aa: CASSIIPGRPDQPQHF
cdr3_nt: TGTGCCAGTAGTATCATTCCGGGCCGCCCCGATCAGCCCCAGCATTTT

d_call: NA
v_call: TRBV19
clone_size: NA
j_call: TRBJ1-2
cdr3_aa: CASRSGHLPNYGYTF
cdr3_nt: TGTGCCAGTAGGTCCGGCCATTTACCGAACTATGGCTACACCTTC

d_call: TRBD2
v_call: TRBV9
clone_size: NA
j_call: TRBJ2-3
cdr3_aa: CASSSEAAGGSDTQYF
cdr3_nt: TGTGCCAGCAGCTCGGAGGCAGCGGGGGGGTCAGATACGCAGTATTTT

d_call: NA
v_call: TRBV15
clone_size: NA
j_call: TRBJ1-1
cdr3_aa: CATGAISTEAFF
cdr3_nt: TGTGCCACCGGGGCCATTTCCACTGAAGCTTTCTTT